This T cell receptor beta chain was obtained from a study of T cell responses to AZD1222 COVID-19 vaccine. Turning to the study itself: Second doses that came at about 4 or about 12 weeks were put together.

Study-wide results and caveats: Among AZD1222 vaccinees, only 5 to 7 were seropositive at baseline.

Comment on this clone: Its specificity is not known.

Data came from immunoSEQ multiplex PCR; TCRdb stores just in-frame clones and leaves some out. The data show about 70,000 clones, 85% seen once. The input for sequencing was peripheral blood, taken on day 0 of AZD1222 vaccination. This TCR came from an adult in good health.

The CDR3 is CASSPAPERPLGFF. CDR3 in DNA: TGTGCCAGTAGTCCGGCGCCGGAACGACCTTTGGGTTTCTTT. The chain is built from TRBV19 and TRBJ1-1; D unresolved. Germline CDR1 is LNHDA and CDR2 is SQIVND (reference sequence). There are 14 residues in the CDR3. V was trimmed by 5 bases and J by 13 bases, leaving 23 bases between them.